The entry below describes one T cell receptor beta chain. Some clones are missing from TCRdb's copy, which holds only in-frame ones; the method was immunoSEQ multiplex PCR. The sample yields roughly 700,000 clones, approximately 90% seen once. These data originate in a study of shared T cell receptors in the human thymus. The V and J ends lost 6 bases and 4 bases respectively, with 9 bases between them. The CDR3 length is 12 residues. Germline CDR1 reads KGHSH; CDR2 reads LQKENI. This same sample was also taken into another study, of human thymus T cells. This second study notes: Gene usage (both V and J) appeared biased in thymic and blood repertoires.

V is TRBV18 and J is TRBJ1-1; D is unresolved. Sequencing was done on a sample of thymocytes. The source is a boy less than two years old with a congenital heart defect. CDR3 DNA: TGTGCCAGCTCGCCGGCGGTCACTGAAGCTTTCTTT. Amino acid sequence: CASSPAVTEAFF.